The 32 T cell receptor beta chains listed next were all sequenced from one sample in a study of cytomegalovirus exposure and HLA in healthy donors (dated by TCRdb to 2016 to 2017). Receptor libraries were prepared by the immunoSEQ multiplex PCR assay. A mixture of 60 forward primers for TCR Vbeta segments and 13 reverse primers for TCR Jbeta segments was used in the multiplex PCR. TCRdb limited this immuneACCESS table to in-frame rearrangements with V and J called. A share of clones is missing; checked studies link under half to unresolved V genes, and the rest is unexplained. For this sample the table gives under 200,000 clones, of which 68% were detected only once. Clones ranked in the top ten supply 1.3% to 1.5% of the sample. Source material: PBMCs. These receptors were taken from a man in his fifties in good health and CMV-seronegative.

The V call is TRBV4-1, the J call TRBJ1-1, with a tentative D call TRBD1 (5 bases). CDR3 length: 15 residues. Germline CDR1 MGHRA, CDR2 YSYEKL. V lost 0 bases, J lost 5 bases, and 13 bases lay in between. Written as DNA, the CDR3 is TGCGCCAGCAGCCAAGACGATAGGGGTTGGACTGAAGCTTTCTTT. Translating it yields CASSQDDRGWTEAFF.

The chain uses TRBV11-2 and TRBJ1-6, with 8 bases matching TRBD1. Trimming at V came to 4 bases and at J to 8 bases, leaving 7 bases not matched to a gene. The germline V gene has CDR1 SGHAT and CDR2 FQNNGV. The CDR3 length is 15 residues. As DNA, the CDR3 is TGTGCCAGCAGCTACTACGGACAGGGAGATTCACCCCTCCACTTT. Translation gives CASSYYGQGDSPLHF.

This clone was picked up one time. The chain combines TRBV5-4 with TRBJ1-3; D perhaps matches TRBD1 (6 bases). The CDR3 contains 16 residues. The ends were cut back, 5 bases at V and 4 bases at J, with 19 bases in the middle. Germline V gene lookup returns CDR1 SGHNT and CDR2 YYREEE (reference sequence). The CDR3 nucleotides are TGTGCCAGCAGTCCCCAAGGGGGGGCCGCGGGAAACACCATATATTTT. This sequence encodes CASSPQGGAAGNTIYF.

In this sample, this clone turned up a few times. The V gene is TRBV7-2, the J gene TRBJ2-7; no clear D. Trimming left V 6 bases short and J 0 bases short, with 6 bases between. The CDR3 consists of 12 residues. Germline CDR1 SGHTA, CDR2 FQGNSA. DNA of the CDR3: TGTGCCAGCAGTCCTAGCTCCTACGAGCAGTACTTC. Translating gives CASSPSSYEQYF.

The chain carries TRBV6-4 and TRBJ2-3; 9 bases match TRBD2. Germline CDR1 and CDR2: MRHNA and SNTAGT. V shed 2 bases and J 5 bases; nucleotides not matched to a gene: 5. The CDR3 consists of 15 residues. As DNA, the CDR3 is TGTGCCAGCAGTGACAGAGCGGGGGGCCAAGATACGCAGTATTTT. It encodes CASSDRAGGQDTQYF.

V and J are TRBV21-1 and TRBJ2-7; the DNA was not compared with TRBD2, the D call given in the table. TRBV21-1 is listed as a pseudogene. This CDR3 comprises 16 residues. The CDR3 sequence is CASSKDLAGGPYEQYF. Written as DNA, the CDR3 is TGTGCCAGCAGCAAAGACCTAGCGGGGGGCCCCTACGAGCAGTACTTC.

The chain has TRBV2 and TRBJ2-2; a weak D match, TRBD1 (6 bases). Germline CDR1 is SNHLY and CDR2 is FYNNEI. Trimming pared 11 bases from V and 1 base from J, leaving 14 bases between. This CDR3 spans 14 amino acids. CDR3 bases: TGTGCCTCGTTACGGACAGAGAACACCGGGGAGCTGTTTTTT. Its translation: CASLRTENTGELFF.

The chain couples TRBV5-1 to TRBJ1-4, with 10 bases fitting TRBD1. This CDR3 has 15 residues. After removal of 2 bases from V and 5 bases from J, the junction contained 3 bases not matched to a gene. Per the germline V gene, CDR1 is SGHRS and CDR2 is YFSETQ. The CDR3 here is CASSFLGQGNEKLFF. In DNA, the CDR3 is TGCGCCAGCAGCTTCCTGGGACAGGGGAATGAAAAACTGTTTTTT.

CDR3 in DNA: TGTGCCAGCAGCTCCTGTTACGGGACAGCACAAGAGACCCAGTACTTC. Encoded protein: CASSSCYGTAQETQYF. This chain connects TRBV11-3 to TRBJ2-5; 7 bases fit TRBD1. There are 16 residues in the CDR3. Germline V gene lookup returns CDR1 SGHNT and CDR2 YENEEA. Unmatched junction bases numbered 10, after V lost 4 bases and J lost 2 bases.

J is TRBJ1-3 and V is TRBV6-6; 7 nucleotides match TRBD1. The CDR3 contains 16 residues. The junction had 8 bases not matched to a gene; V was cut back by 6 bases and J by 0 bases. Germline values: CDR1 MNHNY, CDR2 SVGAGI (reference sequence). The CDR3 protein is CASREMTGFSGNTIYF. The CDR3 nucleotides read TGTGCCAGCAGGGAGATGACAGGGTTCTCTGGAAACACCATATATTTT.

The rearrangement joins TRBV28 to TRBJ2-1; the D is unclear. V dropped 3 bases and J dropped 3 bases, with 3 bases sitting between them. The CDR3 sequence is 12 residues long. CDR1 is MDHEN and CDR2 is SYDVKM in the germline V gene. This CDR3 reads CASSFRYNEQFF. DNA for the CDR3: TGTGCCAGCAGTTTTCGCTACAATGAGCAGTTCTTC.

The chain is built from TRBV28 and TRBJ2-7; TRBD2 matches at 9 bases. The J segment lost 3 bases and the V segment lost 5 bases, leaving 11 bases of the junction unmatched. Germline CDR1 MDHEN, CDR2 SYDVKM. The CDR3 has 16 amino acids. The CDR3 coding sequence is TGTGCCAGCAGTCCGTGGAGGCTAGCGGGAATCTACGAGCAGTACTTC. Protein product: CASSPWRLAGIYEQYF.

This clone was picked up a small number of times. The V and J genes are TRBV5-8 and TRBJ1-2; 9 bases are a match to TRBD1. The germline gives CDR1 SGHTS, CDR2 YDEGEE. CDR3 length: 17 residues. V lost 5 bases and J lost 4; bases outside the gene matches: 15. CDR3 nucleotide sequence: TGTGCCAGCAGTTTCACAGGGGGCGCGCGGGCCACCTATGGCTACACCTTC. Protein: CASSFTGGARATYGYTF.

This clone has just one count. Other DNA variants within this sample encode the same CDR3. The chain employs TRBV6-4 and TRBJ1-1, with D unresolved. V dropped 4 bases and J dropped 0 bases, with 6 bases sitting between them. Germline V gene lookup returns CDR1 MRHNA and CDR2 SNTAGT. The CDR3 covers 13 residues. Here the CDR3 DNA reads TGTGCCAGCAGTGTCGAGGTGAACACTGAAGCTTTCTTT. This translates into CASSVEVNTEAFF.

The rearrangement uses TRBV5-1 and TRBJ1-3; 12 bases are a match to TRBD1. The V segment lost 4 bases and the J segment 0 bases; nucleotides outside the gene matches: 5. CDR1 and CDR2 from the germline V gene are SGHRS and YFSETQ. The CDR3 consists of 17 residues. In DNA form, the CDR3 reads TGCGCCAGCAGCGAGGGACAGGGGGCCCGCTCTGGAAACACCATATATTTT. Translated: CASSEGQGARSGNTIYF.

J is TRBJ2-1 and V is TRBV10-1; D perhaps matches TRBD1 (6 bases). The germline gives CDR1 WNHNN, CDR2 SYGVQD (reference sequence). Trimming took 1 base from V and 7 from J, leaving 8 bases between them. This CDR3 is 13 amino acids long. Here the CDR3 reads CASSEYRVNEQFF. In DNA, the CDR3 is TGCGCCAGCAGTGAGTACAGGGTTAATGAGCAGTTCTTC.

This clone was observed a handful of times. This rearrangement joins TRBV6-1 to TRBJ1-5; 7 bases are a match to TRBD1. This CDR3 comprises 16 residues. Trimming cost V 3 bases and J 5 bases; bases outside gene matches: 10. The germline V gene encodes CDR1 MNHNS and CDR2 SASEGT. Written as DNA, the CDR3 is TGTGCCAGCAGTGATTCCGGGACAGTCGGAGATCAGCCCCAGCATTTT. Protein: CASSDSGTVGDQPQHF.

This clone has only a few counts. The chain carries TRBV5-1 and TRBJ1-4; TRBD1 matches 7 bases. From germline, CDR1 is SGHRS and CDR2 YFSETQ. V lost 0 bases and J lost 7; bases outside the gene matches: 3. This CDR3 has 14 residues. The CDR3 DNA reads TGCGCCAGCAGCTTGGAGGGGGCAGTTGAAAAACTGTTTTTT. This translates into CASSLEGAVEKLFF. The full variable domain, rest sourced from reference TRBV5-1 and TRBJ1-4, is KAGVTQTPRYLIKTRGQQVTLSCSPISGHRSVSWYQQTPGQGLQFLFEYFSETQRNKGNFPGRFSGRQFSNSRSEMNVSTLELGDSALYLCASSLEGAVEKLFFGSGTQLSVL.

The chain employs TRBV5-4 and TRBJ2-7, with 12 bases identical to TRBD1. In germline, CDR1 is SGHNT, CDR2 YYREEE (reference sequence). The CDR3 covers 16 residues. V lost 5 bases, J lost 6 bases, and 12 bases stayed unmatched. CDR3 in amino acids: CASRRPGTGGLTEQYF. CDR3 DNA sequence: TGTGCCAGCAGAAGGCCCGGGACAGGGGGCCTCACCGAGCAGTACTTC.

The chain employs TRBV6-5 and TRBJ2-5; 13 nucleotides line up with TRBD2. With 5 bases clipped from V and 7 bases from J, the junction kept 4 bases outside the gene matches. Looked up from germline, CDR1 is MNHEY and CDR2 is SVGAGI. This CDR3 comprises 14 residues. In DNA, the CDR3 is TGTGCCAGCAGTCCCCGGACTAGCGGGGGGACCCAGTACTTC. Translating gives CASSPRTSGGTQYF.

The chain uses TRBV7-9 and TRBJ1-2; D is possibly TRBD1 (6 bases). CDR3 length: 15 residues. CDR1 SEHNR and CDR2 FQNEAQ come from the germline V gene (reference sequence). Trimming left V 1 base short and J 4 bases short, with 13 bases between. In DNA form, the CDR3 reads TGTGCCAGCAGCTTAGAACCCGCGGGGGCCTATGGCTACACCTTC. Encoded protein: CASSLEPAGAYGYTF.

V usage is TRBV7-9 and J usage is TRBJ2-5; TRBD2 matches 11 bases. This CDR3 has 15 amino acids. In germline, CDR1 is SEHNR, CDR2 FQNEAQ (reference sequence). Trimming took 6 bases from V and 5 from J; bases not matched to a gene: 8. The CDR3 bases are TGTGCCAGCAGTCGCGTAGCGGGGGGGCTTGAGACCCAGTACTTC. Amino acids: CASSRVAGGLETQYF. The full variable domain, completed using reference TRBV7-9 and TRBJ2-5, is DTGVSQNPRHKITKRGQNVTFRCDPISEHNRLYWYRQTLGQGPEFLTYFQNEAQLEKSRLLSDRFSAERPKGSFSTLEIQRTEQGDSAMYLCASSRVAGGLETQYFGPGTRLLVL.

This clone turned up a few times. The chain carries TRBV2 and TRBJ1-1, with a possible D match to TRBD1 (5 bases). The V end was cut by 6 bases, the J end by 2 bases, with 13 bases between. The germline gives CDR1 SNHLY, CDR2 FYNNEI. This CDR3 is built from 14 residues. CDR3 residues: CASRGGTGNTEAFF. The DNA for the CDR3 is TGTGCCAGCAGGGGGGGGACGGGAAACACTGAAGCTTTCTTT.

The rearrangement joins TRBV14 to TRBJ2-1; 9 bases line up with TRBD2. In germline, CDR1 is SGHDN, CDR2 FVKESK. The junction had 9 bases not matched to a gene; V was cut back by 0 bases and J by 3 bases. The CDR3 extends over 18 amino acids. In nucleotides, the CDR3 is TGTGCCAGCAGCCAAGATCGGGGCGGGGGGGCAATCTACAATGAGCAGTTCTTC. Its protein is CASSQDRGGGAIYNEQFF. The whole variable domain, remainder taken from reference TRBV14 and TRBJ2-1, is EAGVTQFPSHSVIEKGQTVTLRCDPISGHDNLYWYRRVMGKEIKFLLHFVKESKQDESGMPNNRFLAERTGGTYSTLKVQPAELEDSGVYFCASSQDRGGGAIYNEQFFGPGTRLTVL.

The gene calls are TRBV6-1 and TRBJ2-7, with D perhaps TRBD1 (6 bases). The CDR3 consists of 15 residues. Germline V CDR1 and CDR2: MNHNS, SASEGT. Between the trimmed V and J ends, which lost 6 bases and 0 bases, there was a span of 15 bases. CDR3 coding DNA: TGTGCCAGCAGGGAGACAGGCCTTAGCTCCTACGAGCAGTACTTC. It translates to CASRETGLSSYEQYF.

The V and J genes are TRBV27 and TRBJ2-1; 7 positions match TRBD1. After removal of 6 bases from V and 2 bases from J, the junction contained 10 bases not matched to a gene. The CDR3 sequence is 16 residues long. Germline V gives CDR1 MNHEY, CDR2 SMNVEV (reference sequence). CDR3 coding DNA: TGTGCCAGCAGCGGGTTCGGGACAGCTGCCTACAATGAGCAGTTCTTC. This translates into CASSGFGTAAYNEQFF.

V gene TRBV6-1 combines with J gene TRBJ2-4; D unclear. Trimming removed 6 bases at V and 0 bases at J, with 6 bases between. Germline V gene data show CDR1 as MNHNS and CDR2 as SASEGT. The CDR3 runs to 13 residues. CDR3: CASRELAKNIQYF. The CDR3 region has the DNA TGTGCCAGCAGGGAACTAGCCAAAAACATTCAGTACTTC.

The chain combines TRBV27 with TRBJ2-5; 9 bases fit TRBD2. Germline trimming cut 5 bases from V and 2 bases from J; bases unmatched to any gene: 9. Germline CDR1 reads MNHEY; CDR2 reads SMNVEV (reference sequence). This CDR3 is built from 16 residues. The CDR3 reads CASSTRLAGIQETQYF. CDR3 DNA sequence: TGTGCCAGCAGTACCCGGCTAGCGGGGATTCAAGAGACCCAGTACTTC.

The V and J genes are TRBV6-1 and TRBJ2-5, with 8 bases identical to TRBD2. The end of the DNA fits TRBJ2-7 better, so the J call may be wrong. CDR1 MNHNS and CDR2 SASEGT come from the germline V gene. The CDR3 sequence is 13 residues long. The CDR3 is CASSPGLVYEQYF. The CDR3 DNA reads TGTGCCAGCTCCCCGGGACTAGTTTACGAGCAGTACTTC.

V and J are TRBV13 and TRBJ2-3; perhaps TRBD1 as D (6 bases). CDR1 is PRHDT and CDR2 is FYEKMQ in the germline V gene (reference sequence). V lost 0 bases and J 4 bases, leaving 8 bases between the germline ends. The CDR3 runs 14 residues. The CDR3 DNA follows: TGTGCCAGCAGCTTAGGTGGGGGCCCAGATACGCAGTATTTT. Its protein is CASSLGGGPDTQYF. Together with reference TRBV13 and TRBJ2-3, the CDR3 gives the full variable domain: AAGVIQSPRHLIKEKRETATLKCYPIPRHDTVYWYQQGPGQDPQFLISFYEKMQSDKGSIPDRFSAQQFSDYHSELNMSSLELGDSALYFCASSLGGGPDTQYFGPGTRLTVL.

In DNA, the CDR3 is TGTGCCAGCAGCCAATCAGGTGGGAACACTGAAGCTTTCTTT. This codes for CASSQSGGNTEAFF. V is TRBV6-1 and J is TRBJ1-1, with unresolved D. This CDR3 spans 14 amino acids. The V gene lost 6 bases and the J gene lost 1 base, with 12 bases spanning the gap. Per germline, CDR1 MNHNS and CDR2 SASEGT.

CDR3 in amino acids: CASSMGPQDRGSYEQYF. CDR3 DNA: TGTGCCAGTAGTATGGGTCCCCAGGACAGGGGGTCCTACGAGCAGTACTTC. The chain is built from TRBV19 and TRBJ2-7; 10 bases match TRBD1. Germline lookup yields CDR1 LNHDA and CDR2 SQIVND (reference sequence). The CDR3 extends over 17 amino acids. V gave up 3 bases and J gave up 1 base; unmatched junction bases: 9.